The clone carrying this TCR beta chain was found many times. Amplification targeted TCR beta CDR3 regions from RNA transcripts. HTBI primers were the set used in a first-round RT-PCR of the TCR CDR3. MiXCR, applied by TCRdb to the multiplex PCR reads, yields one record per CDR3 protein. The sample has approximately 600,000 distinct CDR3 sequences; 20% are singletons. The source of the sample is a study of T cells in Graves' hyperthyroidism and ophthalmopathy. This TCR was sampled from a man aged 30 to 45 with Graves' ophthalmopathy. Sequenced sample: blood.

The CDR3 nucleotides are TGCAGTGCTAGAGATAGAGCTAGCGGGAGATCCTACGAGCAGTACTTC. This codes for CSARDRASGRSYEQYF. The rearrangement joins TRBV20-1 to TRBJ2-7; 10 bases are shared with TRBD2. The CDR3 length is 16 residues. The germline CDR1 and CDR2 sequences are DFQATT and SNEGSKA (reference sequence). The junction had 6 bases not matched to a gene; V was cut back by 0 bases and J by 1 base.